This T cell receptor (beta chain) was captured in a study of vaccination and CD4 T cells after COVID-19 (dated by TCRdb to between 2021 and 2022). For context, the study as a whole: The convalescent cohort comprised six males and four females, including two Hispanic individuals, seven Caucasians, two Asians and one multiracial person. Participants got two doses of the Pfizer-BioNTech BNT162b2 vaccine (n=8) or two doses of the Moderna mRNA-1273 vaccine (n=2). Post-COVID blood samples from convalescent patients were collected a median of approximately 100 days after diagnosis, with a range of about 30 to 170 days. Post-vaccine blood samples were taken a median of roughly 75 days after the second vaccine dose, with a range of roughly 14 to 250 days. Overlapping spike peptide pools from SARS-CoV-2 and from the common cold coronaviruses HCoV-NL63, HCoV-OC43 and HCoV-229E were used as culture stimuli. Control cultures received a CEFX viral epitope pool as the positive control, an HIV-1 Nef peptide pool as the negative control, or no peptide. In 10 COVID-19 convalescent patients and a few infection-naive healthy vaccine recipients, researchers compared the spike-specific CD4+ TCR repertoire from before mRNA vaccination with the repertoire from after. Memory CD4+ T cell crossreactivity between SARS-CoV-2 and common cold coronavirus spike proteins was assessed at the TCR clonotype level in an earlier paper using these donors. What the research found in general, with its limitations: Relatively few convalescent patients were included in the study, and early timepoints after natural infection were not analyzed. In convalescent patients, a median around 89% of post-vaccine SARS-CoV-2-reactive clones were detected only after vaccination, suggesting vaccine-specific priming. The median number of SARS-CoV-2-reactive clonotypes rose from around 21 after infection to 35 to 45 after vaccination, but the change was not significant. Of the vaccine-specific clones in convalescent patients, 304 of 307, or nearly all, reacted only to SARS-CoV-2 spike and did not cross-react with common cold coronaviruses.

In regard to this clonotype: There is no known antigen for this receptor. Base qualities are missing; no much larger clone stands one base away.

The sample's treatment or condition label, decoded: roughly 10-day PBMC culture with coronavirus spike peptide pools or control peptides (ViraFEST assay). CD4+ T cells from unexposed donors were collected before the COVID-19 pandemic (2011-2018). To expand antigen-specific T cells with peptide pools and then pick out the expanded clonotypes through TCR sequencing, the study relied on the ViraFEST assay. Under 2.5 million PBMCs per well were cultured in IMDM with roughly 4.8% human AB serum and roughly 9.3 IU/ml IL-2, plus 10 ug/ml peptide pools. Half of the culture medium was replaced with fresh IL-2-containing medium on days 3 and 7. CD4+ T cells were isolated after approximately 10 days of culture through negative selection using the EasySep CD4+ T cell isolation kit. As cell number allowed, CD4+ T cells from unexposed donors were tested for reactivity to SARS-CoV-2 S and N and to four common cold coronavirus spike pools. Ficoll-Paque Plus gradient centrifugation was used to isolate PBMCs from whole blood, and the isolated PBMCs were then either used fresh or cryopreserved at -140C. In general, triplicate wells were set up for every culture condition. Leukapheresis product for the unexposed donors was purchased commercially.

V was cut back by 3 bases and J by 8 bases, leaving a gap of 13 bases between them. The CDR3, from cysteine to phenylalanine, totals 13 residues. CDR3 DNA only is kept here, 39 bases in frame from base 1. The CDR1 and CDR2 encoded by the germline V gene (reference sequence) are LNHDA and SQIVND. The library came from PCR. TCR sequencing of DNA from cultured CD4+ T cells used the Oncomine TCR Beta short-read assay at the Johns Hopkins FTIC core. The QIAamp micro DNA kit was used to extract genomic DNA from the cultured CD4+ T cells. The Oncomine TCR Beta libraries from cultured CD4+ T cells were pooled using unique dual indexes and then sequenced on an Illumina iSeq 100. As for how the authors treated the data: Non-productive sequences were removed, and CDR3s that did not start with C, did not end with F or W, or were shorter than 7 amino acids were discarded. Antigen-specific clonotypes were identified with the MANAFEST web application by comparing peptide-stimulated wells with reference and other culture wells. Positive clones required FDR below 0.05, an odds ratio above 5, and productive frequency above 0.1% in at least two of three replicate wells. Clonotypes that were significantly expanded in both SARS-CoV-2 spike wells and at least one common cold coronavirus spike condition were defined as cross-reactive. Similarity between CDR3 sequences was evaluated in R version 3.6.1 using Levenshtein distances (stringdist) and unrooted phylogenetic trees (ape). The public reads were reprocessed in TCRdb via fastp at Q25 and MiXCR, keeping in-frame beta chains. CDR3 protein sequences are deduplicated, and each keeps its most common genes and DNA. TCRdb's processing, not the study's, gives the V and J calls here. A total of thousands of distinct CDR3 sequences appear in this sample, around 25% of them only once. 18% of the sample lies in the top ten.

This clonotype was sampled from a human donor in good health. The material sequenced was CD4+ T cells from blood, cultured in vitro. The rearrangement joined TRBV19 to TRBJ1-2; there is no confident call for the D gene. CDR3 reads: CASSMLALRGYTF. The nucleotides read TGTGCCAGTAGTATGTTAGCCTTGCGGGGCTACACCTTC.